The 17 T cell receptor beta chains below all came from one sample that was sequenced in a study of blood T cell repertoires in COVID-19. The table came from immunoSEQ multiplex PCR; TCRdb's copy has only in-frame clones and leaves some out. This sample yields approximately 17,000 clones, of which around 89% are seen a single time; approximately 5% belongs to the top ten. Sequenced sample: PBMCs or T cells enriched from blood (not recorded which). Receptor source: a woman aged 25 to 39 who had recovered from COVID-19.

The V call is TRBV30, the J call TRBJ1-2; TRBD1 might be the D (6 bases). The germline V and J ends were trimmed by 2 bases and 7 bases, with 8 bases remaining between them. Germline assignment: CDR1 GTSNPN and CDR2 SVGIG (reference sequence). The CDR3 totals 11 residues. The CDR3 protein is CAWSTGFGYTF. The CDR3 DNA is TGTGCCTGGAGTACAGGGTTTGGCTACACCTTC. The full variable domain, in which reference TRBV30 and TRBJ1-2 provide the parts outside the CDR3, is SQTIHQWPATLVQPVGSPLSLECTVEGTSNPNLYWYRQAAGRGLQLLFYSVGIGQISSEVPQNLSASRPQDRQFILSSKKLLLSDSGFYLCAWSTGFGYTFGSGTRLTVV.

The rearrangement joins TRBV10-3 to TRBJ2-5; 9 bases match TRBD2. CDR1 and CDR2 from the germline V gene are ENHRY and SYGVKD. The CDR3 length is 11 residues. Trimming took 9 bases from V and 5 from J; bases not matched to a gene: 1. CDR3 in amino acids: CAIGLAETQYF. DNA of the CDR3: TGTGCCATAGGACTAGCGGAGACCCAGTACTTC.

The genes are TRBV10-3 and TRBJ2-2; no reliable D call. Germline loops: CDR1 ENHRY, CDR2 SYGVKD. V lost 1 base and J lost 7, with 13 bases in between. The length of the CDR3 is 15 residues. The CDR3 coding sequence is TGTGCCATCAGTGAGTTCTCAGGATCTGGCGGGGAGCTGTTTTTT. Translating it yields CAISEFSGSGGELFF.

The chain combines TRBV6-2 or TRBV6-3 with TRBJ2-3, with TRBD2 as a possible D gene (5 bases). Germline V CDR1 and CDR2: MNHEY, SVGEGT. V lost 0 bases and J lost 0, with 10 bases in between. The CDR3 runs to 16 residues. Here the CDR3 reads CASSYSLALSTDTQYF. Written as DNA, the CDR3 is TGTGCCAGCAGTTACTCTCTAGCCCTTAGCACAGATACGCAGTATTTT.

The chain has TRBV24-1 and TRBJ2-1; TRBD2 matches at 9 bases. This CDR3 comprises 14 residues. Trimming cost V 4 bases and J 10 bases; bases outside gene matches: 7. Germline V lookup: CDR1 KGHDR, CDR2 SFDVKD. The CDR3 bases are TGTGCCACCAGTGAGCGGGGGGGGTTGGGGGAGCAGTTCTTC. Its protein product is CATSERGGLGEQFF.

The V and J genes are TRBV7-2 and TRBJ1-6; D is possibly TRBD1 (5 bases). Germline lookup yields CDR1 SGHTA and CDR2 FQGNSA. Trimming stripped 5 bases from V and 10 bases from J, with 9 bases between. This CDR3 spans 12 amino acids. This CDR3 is CASSHRGSPLHF. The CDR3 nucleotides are TGTGCCAGCAGCCACCGGGGGTCACCCCTCCACTTT.

CDR3 in amino acids: CASSKAGAAGGSNQPQHF. Here the CDR3 DNA reads TGTGCCAGCAGCAAAGCTGGGGCCGCCGGGGGGAGCAATCAGCCCCAGCATTTT. This chain connects TRBV21-1 to TRBJ1-5. TRBV21-1 is described as a pseudogene. This CDR3 is built from 18 residues.

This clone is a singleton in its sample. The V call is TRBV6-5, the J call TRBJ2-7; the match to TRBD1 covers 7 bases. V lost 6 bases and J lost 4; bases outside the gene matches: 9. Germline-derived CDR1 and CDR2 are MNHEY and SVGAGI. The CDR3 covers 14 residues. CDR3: CASSPGTVTYEQYF. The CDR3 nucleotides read TGTGCCAGCAGCCCCGGGACAGTAACTTACGAGCAGTACTTC.

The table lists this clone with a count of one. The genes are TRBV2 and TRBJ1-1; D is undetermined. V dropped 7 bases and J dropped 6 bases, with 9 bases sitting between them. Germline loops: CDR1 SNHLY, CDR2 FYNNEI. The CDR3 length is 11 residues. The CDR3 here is CASTRAPEAFF. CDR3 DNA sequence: TGTGCCAGCACGCGGGCCCCTGAAGCTTTCTTT.

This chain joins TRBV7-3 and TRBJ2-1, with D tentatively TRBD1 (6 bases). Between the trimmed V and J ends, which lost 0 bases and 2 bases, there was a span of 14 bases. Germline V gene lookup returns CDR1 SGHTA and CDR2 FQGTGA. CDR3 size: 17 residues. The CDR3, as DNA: TGTGCCAGCAGCTTAACCGGTCAGGGGCTCCCCTACAATGAGCAGTTCTTC. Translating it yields CASSLTGQGLPYNEQFF.

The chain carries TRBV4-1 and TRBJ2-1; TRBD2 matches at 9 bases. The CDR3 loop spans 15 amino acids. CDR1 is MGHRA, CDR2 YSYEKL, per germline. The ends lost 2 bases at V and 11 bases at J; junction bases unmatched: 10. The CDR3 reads CASSQLGGGVNQQFF. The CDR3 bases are TGCGCCAGCAGCCAATTAGGCGGGGGGGTAAACCAGCAGTTCTTC.

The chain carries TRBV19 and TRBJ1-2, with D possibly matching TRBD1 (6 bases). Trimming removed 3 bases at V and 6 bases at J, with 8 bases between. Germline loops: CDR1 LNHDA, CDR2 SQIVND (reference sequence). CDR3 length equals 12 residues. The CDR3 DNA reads TGTGCCAGTAGTATTAGGGACAATGGCTACACCTTC. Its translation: CASSIRDNGYTF. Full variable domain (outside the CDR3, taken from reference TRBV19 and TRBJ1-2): DGGITQSPKYLFRKEGQNVTLSCEQNLNHDAMYWYRQDPGQGLRLIYYSQIVNDFQKGDIAEGYSVSREKKESFPLTVTSAQKNPTAFYLCASSIRDNGYTFGSGTRLTVV.

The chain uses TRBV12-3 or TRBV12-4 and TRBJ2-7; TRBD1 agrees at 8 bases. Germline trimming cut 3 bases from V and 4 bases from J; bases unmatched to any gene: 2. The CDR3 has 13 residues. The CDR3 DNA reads TGTGCCAGCAGTTTCGGACAGGGTTACGAGCAGTACTTC. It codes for CASSFGQGYEQYF.

This CDR3 reads CASTPRAGIQFF. The CDR3 nucleotides are TGTGCCAGTACTCCCCGAGCGGGTATTCAGTTCTTC. J is TRBJ2-1 and V is TRBV19; tentative D call: TRBD2 (6 bases). Germline CDR1 reads LNHDA; CDR2 reads SQIVND (reference sequence). The CDR3 is 12 amino acids. Trimming removed 7 bases from V and 13 bases from J, with 17 bases in between. The full variable domain, completed using reference TRBV19 and TRBJ2-1, is DGGITQSPKYLFRKEGQNVTLSCEQNLNHDAMYWYRQDPGQGLRLIYYSQIVNDFQKGDIAEGYSVSREKKESFPLTVTSAQKNPTAFYLCASTPRAGIQFFGPGTRLTVL.

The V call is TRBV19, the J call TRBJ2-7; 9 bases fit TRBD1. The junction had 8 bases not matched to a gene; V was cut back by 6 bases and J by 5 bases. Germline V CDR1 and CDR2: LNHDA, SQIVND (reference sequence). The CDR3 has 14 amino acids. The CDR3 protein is CASSSGQGLDEQYF. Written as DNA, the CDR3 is TGTGCCAGTAGCTCGGGACAGGGTCTCGACGAGCAGTACTTC.

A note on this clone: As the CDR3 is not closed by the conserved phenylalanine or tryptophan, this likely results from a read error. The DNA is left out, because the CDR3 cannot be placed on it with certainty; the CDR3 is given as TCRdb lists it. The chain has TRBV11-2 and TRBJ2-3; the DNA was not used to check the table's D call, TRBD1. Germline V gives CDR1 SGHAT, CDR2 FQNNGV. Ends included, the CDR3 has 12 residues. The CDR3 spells CASSRGGQGVSG.

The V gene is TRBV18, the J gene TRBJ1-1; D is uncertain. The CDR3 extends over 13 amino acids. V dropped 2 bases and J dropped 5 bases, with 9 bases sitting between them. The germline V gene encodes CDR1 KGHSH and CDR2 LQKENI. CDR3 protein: CASSPEVGTEAFF. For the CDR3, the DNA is TGTGCCAGCTCACCAGAGGTTGGGACTGAAGCTTTCTTT.